This entry describes one TCR beta chain. Losses at the gene ends were 2 bases for V and 0 bases for J; bases not matched to a gene: 2. Per the germline V gene, CDR1 is MNHEY and CDR2 is SMNVEV (reference sequence). The CDR3 runs 15 residues. This entry is derived from a study of T cell changes during pregnancy in multiple sclerosis. Repertoires were generated with immunoSEQ multiplex PCR, while TCRdb's copy carries only in-frame clones and drops some. The top ten clones hold 1.9% of a sample with about 100,000 clones, roughly 90% of them seen once. Sequences were derived from peripheral blood, sampled after pregnancy. This receptor was identified in a female donor with multiple sclerosis, enrolled in a pregnancy study. The chain has TRBV27 and TRBJ2-3, with 7 positions matching TRBD2. In DNA form, the CDR3 reads TGTGCCAGCAGTTTACTAGCGGCTAGCACAGATACGCAGTATTTT. Its translation is CASSLLAASTDTQYF.